This T cell receptor beta chain comes out of a study of long-term antiretroviral therapy in people with HIV. The libraries were made with immunoSEQ v3.0 at survey level. It was about 40,000-55,000 T-cell genomes per sample that sequencing targeted. The protocol was immunoSEQ multiplex PCR, while the TCRdb copy is restricted to in-frame clones and leaves out a portion. The sample has some 35,000 clones; 80% to 90% are singletons. Whole-study findings and limits: Narrower CDR3 length ranges marked HIV repertoires relative to controls. Pre-ART clonal expansions dominated every time point's repertoire.

Trimming stripped 2 bases from V and 4 bases from J, with 14 bases between. The CDR3 loop spans 16 amino acids. In germline, CDR1 is ENHRY, CDR2 SYGVKD. Worth noting for this clone: No antigen is known for it.

The receptor comes from a man aged 18 to 30 with HIV. The rearrangement links TRBV10-3 to TRBJ2-2; D might be TRBD1 (5 bases). The starting material was unsorted PBMCs, obtained 2.2 years after starting antiretroviral therapy. The CDR3 is CAISEHPGLGTGELFF. The CDR3 DNA sequence: TGTGCCATCAGTGAGCATCCAGGGCTTGGCACCGGGGAGCTGTTTTTT.